The 17 T cell receptor beta chains below all came from one sample that was sequenced in a study of cytomegalovirus exposure and HLA in healthy donors (TCRdb year 2017). The method was the immunoSEQ multiplex PCR assay. For the multiplex PCR, a mixture combining 60 forward primers for TCR Vbeta segments and 13 reverse primers for TCR Jbeta segments was used. TCRdb limited this immuneACCESS table to in-frame rearrangements with V and J called. A share of clones is missing; checked studies link under half to unresolved V genes, and the rest is unexplained. The sample data list roughly 140,000 clones, and about 80% of these were observed just once. The ten largest clonotypes hold about 1.8% of the sample. Input material: PBMCs. These receptors originate from a woman aged 30 to 39 in good health and CMV-seronegative.

The chain employs TRBV6-8 and TRBJ1-3; no definite D call. Germline values: CDR1 MNHGY, CDR2 SAAAGT. This CDR3 comprises 14 residues. The V end lost 2 bases, the J end lost 0 bases, and 5 bases lay between the germline ends. The CDR3 reads CASSYPSSGNTIYF. The CDR3 DNA follows: TGTGCCAGCAGTTACCCGAGCTCTGGAAACACCATATATTTT.

The chain employs TRBV19 and TRBJ1-5; a possible D gene is TRBD1 (5 bases). This CDR3 comprises 14 residues. V gave up 3 bases and J gave up 4 bases, with 10 bases separating them. CDR1 and CDR2 (germline): LNHDA, SQIVND (reference sequence). CDR3 nucleotides: TGTGCCAGTAGTATGGTTCAGGGAAATCAGCCCCAGCATTTT. It encodes CASSMVQGNQPQHF.

J is TRBJ2-7 and V is TRBV5-1, with D possibly matching TRBD2 (7 bases). The V end lost 0 bases, the J end lost 9 bases, and 13 bases lay between the germline ends. The CDR3 extends over 13 amino acids. Germline V gives CDR1 SGHRS, CDR2 YFSETQ. CDR3 region: CASSLVSGGMQYF. The DNA for the CDR3 is TGCGCCAGCAGCTTGGTCTCGGGGGGCATGCAGTACTTC.

V usage is TRBV11-2 and J usage is TRBJ1-5; D remains ambiguous. V was cut by 5 bases and J by 7 bases, with 18 bases left in between. This CDR3 spans 15 amino acids. Germline CDR1 SGHAT, CDR2 FQNNGV. CDR3 amino acids: CASSAGPDGIQPQHF. The CDR3 coding sequence is TGTGCCAGCAGCGCGGGCCCCGACGGTATACAGCCCCAGCATTTT.

The rearrangement joins TRBV6-6 to TRBJ2-6, with D possibly matching TRBD2 (5 bases). V gave up 2 bases and J gave up 2 bases, with 10 bases separating them. Germline V gene lookup returns CDR1 MNHNY and CDR2 SVGAGI (reference sequence). This CDR3 has 16 residues. The CDR3 coding sequence is TGTGCCAGCAGTTACGGGCGGGTGGCTGGGGCCAACGTCCTGACTTTC. This codes for CASSYGRVAGANVLTF.

This chain connects TRBV18 to TRBJ2-6, with unresolved D. Between the trimmed V and J ends, which lost 0 bases and 0 bases, there was a span of 15 bases. CDR3 length equals 19 residues. CDR1 and CDR2 (germline): KGHSH, LQKENI. The CDR3 region is CASSPPHSPLLSGANVLTF. Here the CDR3 DNA reads TGTGCCAGCTCACCACCCCACAGTCCTCTTCTCTCTGGGGCCAACGTCCTGACTTTC.

This clone was detected only a few times. This chain uses TRBV7-9 with TRBJ1-3, with a possible D match to TRBD1 (6 bases). CDR3 length: 14 amino acids. Deletions cut 1 base from V and 2 bases from J, with 6 bases between. Per germline, CDR1 SEHNR and CDR2 FQNEAQ (reference sequence). The CDR3 is CASSLGTAGNTIYF. The CDR3 DNA reads as TGTGCCAGCAGCTTAGGGACAGCTGGAAACACCATATATTTT. Full variable domain (outside the CDR3, taken from reference TRBV7-9 and TRBJ1-3): DTGVSQNPRHKITKRGQNVTFRCDPISEHNRLYWYRQTLGQGPEFLTYFQNEAQLEKSRLLSDRFSAERPKGSFSTLEIQRTEQGDSAMYLCASSLGTAGNTIYFGEGSWLTVV.

This clone occurred a few times. This chain links TRBV5-1 with TRBJ1-2; D possibly corresponds to TRBD1 (6 bases). The germline gives CDR1 SGHRS, CDR2 YFSETQ. The CDR3 length is 14 residues. V was cut by 2 bases and J by 6 bases, with 14 bases left in between. The CDR3 nucleotides are TGCGCCAGCAGCTTTAATAGACAGGTTGATGGCTACACCTTC. Its protein is CASSFNRQVDGYTF.

The chain employs TRBV9 and TRBJ2-1, with a possible D match to TRBD1 (7 bases). This CDR3 region has 13 residues. The V end lost 6 bases, the J end lost 6 bases, and 13 bases lay between the germline ends. Germline V CDR1 and CDR2: SGDLS, YYNGEE. As DNA, the CDR3 is TGTGCCAGCAACCAGGGGGGCCCCAATGAGCAGTTCTTC. It yields the protein CASNQGGPNEQFF.

The chain employs TRBV6-1 and TRBJ2-7, with D possibly matching TRBD1 (6 bases). Trimming stripped 5 bases from V and 3 bases from J, with 11 bases between. Germline loops: CDR1 MNHNS, CDR2 SASEGT. The CDR3 has 13 amino acids. The CDR3 loop is CASSPDRLYEQYF. The CDR3 nucleotides are TGTGCCAGCAGTCCCGACAGGCTCTACGAGCAGTACTTC.

This clone has more than one count but fewer than ten. The identical CDR3 is also encoded by other nucleotide sequences in the sample. The chain uses TRBV7-6 and TRBJ1-5; D call uncertain. CDR3 size: 13 residues. Trimming removed 1 base from V and 4 bases from J, with 5 bases in between. Germline CDR1 reads SGHVS; CDR2 reads FNYEAQ. The CDR3 here is CASSLDRNQPQHF. For the CDR3, the DNA is TGTGCCAGCAGCTTAGACAGAAATCAGCCCCAGCATTTT. The variable domain in full, completed from reference TRBV7-6 and TRBJ1-5, reads GAGVSQSPRYKVTKRGQDVALRCDPISGHVSLYWYRQALGQGPEFLTYFNYEAQQDKSGLPNDRFSAERPEGSISTLTIQRTEQRDSAMYRCASSLDRNQPQHFGDGTRLSIL.

This chain uses TRBV2 with TRBJ2-7; TRBD2 might be the D (6 bases). The CDR3 has 12 amino acids. The V gene's germline CDR1 is SNHLY and CDR2 FYNNEI. The V and J ends lost 7 bases and 7 bases respectively, with 14 bases between them. DNA of the CDR3: TGTGCCAGCAATGGGGGACGGGGGGAGCAGTACTTC. Its protein product is CASNGGRGEQYF.

In this sample, this clone turned up a few times. The chain couples TRBV2 to TRBJ1-5, with 7 bases aligning to TRBD1. J gave up 7 bases and V 2 bases, and 2 bases lay outside the gene matches. Germline CDR1 is SNHLY and CDR2 is FYNNEI. The CDR3 has 13 residues. The CDR3 DNA follows: TGTGCCAGCAGTGAAACGGACAGGCAGCCCCAGCATTTT. This translates into CASSETDRQPQHF.

This clone was detected a few times. V is TRBV27 and J is TRBJ1-3; TRBD1 matches at 8 bases. Germline trimming cut 6 bases from V and 3 bases from J; bases unmatched to any gene: 10. The CDR3 consists of 16 residues. CDR1 is MNHEY, CDR2 SMNVEV, per germline (reference sequence). CDR3 in DNA: TGTGCCAGCAGCCTAAAGACAGGGGTTTATGGAAACACCATATATTTT. Translated: CASSLKTGVYGNTIYF.

This clone occurred once. The chain employs TRBV29-1 and TRBJ1-2, with a tentative D call TRBD1 (5 bases). The V gene's germline CDR1 is SQVTM and CDR2 ANQGSEA. Deletions cut 6 bases from V and 4 bases from J, with 15 bases between. The CDR3 is made up of 13 amino acids. The CDR3 spells CSVPGLQPYGYTF. In DNA, the CDR3 is TGCAGCGTGCCGGGACTCCAACCCTATGGCTACACCTTC. The full variable domain, its missing parts supplied by reference TRBV29-1 and TRBJ1-2, is SAVISQKPSRDICQRGTSLTIQCQVDSQVTMMFWYRQQPGQSLTLIATANQGSEATYESGFVIDKFPISRPNLTFSTLTVSNMSPEDSSIYLCSVPGLQPYGYTFGSGTRLTVV.

The DNA for the CDR3 is TGTGCCAGCAGTGACCATACGGTCTACACCTTC. It specifies CASSDHTVYTF. V gene TRBV6-4 combines with J gene TRBJ1-2; D is unclear. The germline V gene has CDR1 MRHNA and CDR2 SNTAGT. The germline V and J ends were trimmed by 2 bases and 10 bases, with 8 bases remaining between them. The CDR3 extends over 11 amino acids.

This chain links TRBV12-5 with TRBJ2-1; 8 nucleotides align to TRBD1. Germline CDR1 is LGHNT and CDR2 is FRNRAP. V shed 5 bases and J 15 bases; nucleotides not matched to a gene: 21. The CDR3 is made up of 16 amino acids. CDR3: CASGMPRDRFHLNPFF. Here the CDR3 DNA reads TGTGCTAGTGGTATGCCCCGGGACAGGTTCCATTTAAATCCGTTCTTC.